This is a list of T cell receptor beta chains from one sample in a study of cytomegalovirus exposure and HLA in healthy donors. Only in-frame clones appear in the TCRdb table, and some are missing; sequencing was by immunoSEQ multiplex PCR. The sample has around 100,000 clones, approximately 80% seen once. The sample consisted of PBMCs. The source is a woman aged 40 to 55 in good health and CMV-seronegative. Both conserved end residues are part of each CDR3. A D gene is named only where the DNA matches it firmly. Only part of the rows carry a size: once, few, many, or a class if the clone is expanded.

CDR3	DNA	length	V	J	D	size
CASSLGSGGTDTQYF	TGTGCCAGCAGCTTAGGGTCGGGTGGGACAGATACGCAGTATTTT	15	TRBV11-2	TRBJ2-3	NA	NA
CASSLAGQVAGETQYF	TGTGCCAGCAGCTTAGCAGGACAGGTAGCCGGGGAGACCCAGTACTTC	16	TRBV7-2	TRBJ2-5	TRBD1	few
CASSLGLSYEQYF	TGTGCCAGCAGTCTGGGACTCTCCTACGAGCAGTACTTC	13	TRBV27	TRBJ2-7	NA	NA
CASSGRQLGNQPQHF	TGTGCCAGCAGTGGACGACAGCTAGGGAATCAGCCCCAGCATTTT	15	TRBV6-6	TRBJ1-5	NA	NA
CASSQPGLAGGPIYNEQFF	TGTGCCAGCAGTCAACCGGGACTAGCAGGAGGGCCTATCTACAATGAGCAGTTCTTC	19	TRBV14	TRBJ2-1	TRBD2	NA
CASSQRTGRLGRLSEAFF	TGTGCCAGCAGCCAGAGGACAGGGAGGTTGGGGAGATTAAGTGAAGCTTTCTTT	18	TRBV7-2	TRBJ1-1	TRBD1	NA
CASSLKSTDYHGYTF	TGTGCCAGCAGTTTAAAGTCTACAGATTATCATGGCTACACCTTC	15	TRBV27	TRBJ1-2	NA	few
CASSHGTSGRGAKNIQYF	TGTGCCAGCAGCCATGGGACTAGCGGGAGGGGAGCCAAAAACATTCAGTACTTC	18	TRBV5-4	TRBJ2-4	TRBD2	NA
CASSLGLAGGTGELFF	TGTGCCAGCAGCTTAGGGCTAGCCGGGGGCACCGGGGAGCTGTTTTTT	16	TRBV7-2	TRBJ2-2	NA	NA
CASMGGANEQFF	TGTGCCAGCATGGGGGGGGCCAATGAGCAGTTCTTC	12	TRBV28	TRBJ2-1	NA	NA
CASSSGGAQETQYF	TGTGCCAGCTCTTCCGGGGGGGCCCAAGAGACCCAGTACTTC	14	TRBV11-3	TRBJ2-5	TRBD2	few
CASSVWDRASGEQYF	TGTGCCAGCAGCGTCTGGGACAGGGCGTCTGGCGAGCAGTACTTC	15	TRBV6-5	TRBJ2-7	TRBD1	NA
CSVVISTEAFF	TGCAGCGTTGTAATCTCCACTGAAGCTTTCTTT	11	TRBV29-1	TRBJ1-1	NA	few
CASSPDGLAGWETQYF	TGCGCCAGCAGCCCCGATGGACTAGCGGGATGGGAGACCCAGTACTTC	16	TRBV5-1	TRBJ2-5	TRBD2	NA